This T cell receptor (beta chain) was observed in a study of glioma-infiltrating T cells. The iRepertoire nested amplicon-rescue multiplex PCR amplified TCR alpha and beta CDR3s from RNA. One-step reverse transcription and amplification started from approximately 100-400 ng of tissue mRNA or PBMC total RNA. TCRdb fed the multiplex PCR reads into MiXCR, producing one record per CDR3 protein. The sample contains roughly 200,000 distinct CDR3 sequences, about 40% of which appear only once. Note on this clonotype: No antigen is known for it. This may stem from a read error, because a much larger clone lies one nucleotide away.

CDR3 length: 11 residues. Germline CDR1 is DFQATT and CDR2 is SNEGSKA (reference sequence). Study results and caveats: CDR3 overlap between tissue and blood was very small. Tissue-blood divergence was below expectation in non-neoplastic patients, above in gliomas.

This chain uses TRBV20-1 with TRBJ2-7; unclear D gene. This TCR derives from a human donor with low-grade glioma or glioblastoma, undergoing nonglioma brain surgery, or in good health (not recorded which). Input material: glioma tissue, nonneoplastic brain tissue, or PBMCs (not recorded which). The CDR3 loop is CSDRIGLALGF. The CDR3 DNA sequence: TGCAGTGATAGAATCGGGCTCGCGTTAGGGTTC.